This section outlines one T cell receptor (beta chain) sequence together with its context. What it binds is unknown. The data belong to a study of shared clonotypes between healthy human individuals. Overall study context: A few men and a couple of women, aged 18 to 49, were donors. Study observations and caveats: A small donor pool kept down the genetic and exposure-history diversity that was represented.

Profiling relied on immunoSEQ multiplex PCR, and the TCRdb table lists in-frame clones only, not all of them. This sample has about 99,000 clones; roughly half occur once, and the top ten carry around 16%. The CDR3 spans 15 residues. Germline CDR1 and CDR2: MDHEN and SYDVKM. J gave up 4 bases and V 6 bases, and 7 bases lay outside the gene matches. The sequencing sample was made of PBMCs. The V call is TRBV28, the J call TRBJ1-2, with 11 positions matching TRBD1. This receptor was identified in a woman aged 40 to 50 in good health. Some clones in this sample may be carry-over from other donors' samples. The CDR3 spells CASRTSGTGGYGYTF. The DNA of the CDR3 is TGTGCCAGCAGAACCTCCGGGACAGGGGGCTATGGCTACACCTTC.